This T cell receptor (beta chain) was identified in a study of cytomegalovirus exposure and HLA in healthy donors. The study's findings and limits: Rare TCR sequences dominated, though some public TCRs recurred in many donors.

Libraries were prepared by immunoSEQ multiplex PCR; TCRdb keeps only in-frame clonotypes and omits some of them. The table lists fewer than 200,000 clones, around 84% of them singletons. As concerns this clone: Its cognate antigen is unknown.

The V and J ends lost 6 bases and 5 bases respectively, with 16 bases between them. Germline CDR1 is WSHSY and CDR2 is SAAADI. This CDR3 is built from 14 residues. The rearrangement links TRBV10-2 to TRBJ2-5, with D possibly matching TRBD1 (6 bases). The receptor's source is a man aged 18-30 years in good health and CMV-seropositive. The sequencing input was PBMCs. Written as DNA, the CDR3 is TGCGCCAGCAGGCCCAACAGGGTACTGGAGACCCAGTACTTC. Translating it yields CASRPNRVLETQYF.